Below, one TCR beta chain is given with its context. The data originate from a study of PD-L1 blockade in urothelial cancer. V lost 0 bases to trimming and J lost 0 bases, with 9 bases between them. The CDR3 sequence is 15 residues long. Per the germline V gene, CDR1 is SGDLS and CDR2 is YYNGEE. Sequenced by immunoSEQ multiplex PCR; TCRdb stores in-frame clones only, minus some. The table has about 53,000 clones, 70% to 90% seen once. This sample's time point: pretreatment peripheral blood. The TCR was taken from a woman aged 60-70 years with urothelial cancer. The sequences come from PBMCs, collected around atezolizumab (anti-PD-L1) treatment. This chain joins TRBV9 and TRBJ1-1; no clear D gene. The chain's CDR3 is CASSVGVPMNTEAFF. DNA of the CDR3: TGTGCCAGCAGCGTAGGAGTCCCCATGAACACTGAAGCTTTCTTT. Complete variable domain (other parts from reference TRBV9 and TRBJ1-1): DSGVTQTPKHLITATGQRVTLRCSPRSGDLSVYWYQQSLDQGLQFLIQYYNGEERAKGNILERFSAQQFPDLHSELNLSSLELGDSALYFCASSVGVPMNTEAFFGQGTRLTVV.